The source of this T cell receptor beta chain is a study of blood T cell repertoires in COVID-19. In the study overall: Material from acute and convalescent COVID-19 was sourced from the United States, Italy and Spain. In each case, the material was cDNA or gDNA derived from T cells, B-cell-depleted T cells, or PBMCs.

This clone came up a few times. Seattle participants joined during active infection and were tracked over time. Profiled with immunoSEQ multiplex PCR; TCRdb holds only in-frame clones, not every one. The repertoire consists of approximately 270,000 clones, with around 82% occurring once and the leading ten covering about 15%. Material for sequencing was peripheral blood. This TCR came from a person in their 70s with COVID-19, enrolled during active disease.

The CDR3 here is CASSRDSRYNSPLHF. The CDR3 coding sequence is TGTGCCAGCAGCAGGGACAGTCGCTATAATTCACCCCTCCACTTT. The chain combines TRBV7-2 with TRBJ1-6; 7 nucleotides agree with TRBD1. The junction had 4 bases not matched to a gene; V was cut back by 5 bases and J by 3 bases. Germline lookup yields CDR1 SGHTA and CDR2 FQGNSA. CDR3 length: 15 amino acids.